The following is a T cell receptor beta chain sequence with its context. What it binds is not known. This sample is drawn from a study of a mutant IDH1 vaccine in newly diagnosed glioma. Looking at the study overall: Vaccine dosing followed radiotherapy by 4-6 weeks, or accompanied temozolomide cycles. Treated patients showed a male proportion of about 60%, a female proportion of roughly 38%, and a mean age of around 40 years. Pretreatment consisted of radiotherapy, temozolomide, or both, with most receiving both.

The time point: week 11, during vaccination. The investigators gave 300 ug of mutant IDH1 20-mer peptide in each vaccine dose, together with topical imiquimod. Assay used: immunoSEQ multiplex PCR; TCRdb lists only in-frame clones, some missing. The sample holds roughly 120,000 clones, around 77% seen once. Study results and caveats: Pseudoprogression seemed unrelated to changes in top peripheral T cell clonotypes.

The sequence derives from a man aged 40-49 years with glioma. The material sequenced was PBMCs, taken from a glioma patient whose treatment included an IDH1 peptide vaccine.

In DNA, the CDR3 is TGTGCCAGCTCACCACTCCCAGGGGGAAGCACAGATACGCAGTATTTT. It encodes CASSPLPGGSTDTQYF. This chain uses TRBV18 with TRBJ2-3, with TRBD1 matching 7 bases. The J segment lost 0 bases and the V segment lost 1 base, leaving 4 bases of the junction unmatched. Germline lookup yields CDR1 KGHSH and CDR2 LQKENI. The CDR3 length is 16 residues.